Listed below are T cell receptor beta chains from one sample, sequenced in a study of OX40 agonist ivuxolimab in advanced cancers. The table came from immunoSEQ multiplex PCR; TCRdb's copy has only in-frame clones and leaves some out. Among 75,000 to 100,000 clones, about 89% were seen once, and the ten largest hold about a tenth. Sequencing used CD4+ or CD8+ T cells sorted from blood, obtained in a trial of the OX40 agonist ivuxolimab. Receptors originate from an adult with an advanced solid tumor such as melanoma, head and neck, liver or kidney cancer. The CDR3 runs from the conserved cysteine through the conserved F or W. D genes are given only for firm matches. Only part of the rows carry a size: once, few, many, or a class if the clone is expanded.

size	D	V	J	DNA	CDR3
NA	NA	TRBV5-1	TRBJ2-1	TGCGCCAGCGGATCTCAAAGTCGGTACGATGAGCAATTCTTC	CASGSQSRYDEQFF
NA	TRBD1	TRBV18	TRBJ1-1	TGTGCCAGCTCACCTACAGGGGACACTGAAGCTTTCTTT	CASSPTGDTEAFF
NA	TRBD2	TRBV5-6	TRBJ2-7	TGTGCCAGCAGCTTCGGACTAGAGGGGTACGAGCAGTACTTC	CASSFGLEGYEQYF
NA	NA	TRBV19	TRBJ1-1	TGTGCCCGCCCAAAGGGGAAGAACACTGAAGCTTTCTTT	CARPKGKNTEAFF
NA	NA	TRBV6-5	TRBJ1-1	TGTGCCAGCAGGGATACTGAAGCTTTCTTT	CASRDTEAFF
NA	TRBD2	TRBV18	TRBJ2-3	TGTGCCAGCTCCCGACTTAGCGGGAGAGGGGATACGCAGTATTTT	CASSRLSGRGDTQYF
NA	NA	TRBV28	TRBJ2-7	TGTGCCAGCAGTTTCGGTGTTAGAGAACAGTACTTC	CASSFGVREQYF
NA	TRBD2	TRBV5-4	TRBJ2-1	TGTGCCAGCAGCCGGACTAGAGGCGATGAGCAGTTCTTC	CASSRTRGDEQFF
NA	NA	TRBV11-2	TRBJ2-2	TGTGCCAGCAGTCCGAGGACAGTATTGAACACCGGGGAGCTGTTTTTT	CASSPRTVLNTGELFF
NA	TRBD2	TRBV6-5	TRBJ2-7	TGTGCCAGCAGTTACTCGAGCGGGGATACCTACGAGCAGTACTTC	CASSYSSGDTYEQYF
NA	TRBD1	TRBV29-1	TRBJ2-1	TGCAGCGTTTACTGGGACAGGGGGCACAATGAGCAGTTCTTC	CSVYWDRGHNEQFF
NA	NA	TRBV9	TRBJ2-3	TGTGCCAGCAGCAGGGGGACTACAGATACGCAGTATTTT	CASSRGTTDTQYF
NA	TRBD1	TRBV29-1	TRBJ1-2	TGCAGCGTTGGGGGACAGGGGGCGACTAACTATGGCTACACCTTC	CSVGGQGATNYGYTF
NA	TRBD2	TRBV4-1	TRBJ2-7	TGCGCCAGCAGCCAAGTACCGGCGGGGGGCTCCTACGAGCAGTACTTC	CASSQVPAGGSYEQYF
NA	NA	TRBV6-1	TRBJ2-4	TGTGCCAGCAGTGGTCCCTTGGTAGCCAAAAACATTCAGTACTTC	CASSGPLVAKNIQYF
NA	TRBD2	TRBV7-2	TRBJ2-1	TGTGCCAGCAGCTTAGGGGGGGGCTCCTACAATGAGCAGTTCTTC	CASSLGGGSYNEQFF
NA	TRBD2	TRBV5-1	TRBJ2-3	TGCGCCAGCAGCTTGGCCCAGAGCGGGAGGGCCTGGTGGGGCACAGATACGCAGTATTTT	CASSLAQSGRAWWGTDTQYF
NA	NA	TRBV5-8	TRBJ1-2	TGTGCCAGCAGCTTGGTCAGCAACTATGGCTACACCTTC	CASSLVSNYGYTF
NA	NA	TRBV28	TRBJ2-7	TGTGCCAGCAGATGGGGGGCGGTAACCTACGAGCAGTACTTC	CASRWGAVTYEQYF
NA	NA	TRBV5-8	TRBJ1-1	TGTGCCAGCAGCCGCAGGGTGGGGACTGAAGCTTTCTTT	CASSRRVGTEAFF
once	TRBD2	TRBV9	TRBJ2-1	TGTGCCAGCAGCGTAGAGGCCGCTAGCGGGAATAATGAGCAGTTCTTC	CASSVEAASGNNEQFF
NA	NA	TRBV6-1	TRBJ2-7	TGTGCCAGCAGAACTTGGACTGGACGAACCTACGAGCAGTACTTC	CASRTWTGRTYEQYF
NA	TRBD1	TRBV18	TRBJ1-1	TGTGCCAGCTCAGCACGACAGGGGATGAACACTGAAGCTTTCTTT	CASSARQGMNTEAFF
NA	NA	TRBV7-8	TRBJ1-1	TGTGCCAGCAGCTCCGACTGGGGCACTGAAGCTTTCTTT	CASSSDWGTEAFF
NA	TRBD1	TRBV29-1	TRBJ2-5	TGCAGCGTTGAGAGGGACAGACAAGAGACCCAGTACTTC	CSVERDRQETQYF
NA	NA	TRBV15	TRBJ2-3	TGTGCCACCAGCAGAGGGTACATGGATACGCAGTATTTT	CATSRGYMDTQYF
NA	TRBD2	TRBV29-1	TRBJ2-3	TGCAGCGTTGGAGCGGGAGGGAGCACAGATACGCAGTATTTT	CSVGAGGSTDTQYF
NA	NA	TRBV10-3	TRBJ2-5	TGTGCCATCGAGGCGGGACCTCAAGAGACCCAGTACTTC	CAIEAGPQETQYF
NA	TRBD1	TRBV5-1	TRBJ2-6	TGCGCCAGCAGCCCGGGACAGTCTGGGGCCAACGTCCTGACTTTC	CASSPGQSGANVLTF
NA	NA	TRBV7-2	TRBJ1-3	TGTGCCAGCAGCTTAGAGGGCTATGGAAACACCATATATTTT	CASSLEGYGNTIYF
NA	TRBD1	TRBV4-1	TRBJ1-6	TGCGCCAGCAGCCAAGACGGGACAGGGACCTACTCCTATAATTCACCCCTCCACTTT	CASSQDGTGTYSYNSPLHF
NA	TRBD2	TRBV7-2	TRBJ2-3	TGTGCCAGCAGCCAACCAGGGACTAGCGGGAGCGGTACGCAGTATTTT	CASSQPGTSGSGTQYF
few	NA	TRBV9	TRBJ1-1	TGTGCCAGCAGCGTAGGACACCTACTATCGAACACTGAAGCTTTCTTT	CASSVGHLLSNTEAFF
once	NA	TRBV2	TRBJ2-1	TGTGCCAGCAGTGAAGTGGGGCGGGTCGAGTTCTTC	CASSEVGRVEFF
NA	TRBD2	TRBV18	TRBJ2-1	TGTGCCAGCTCACCACCGCCACAGGGCCTACTAGCGGAAGACAATGAGCAGTTCTTC	CASSPPPQGLLAEDNEQFF
NA	TRBD1	TRBV5-4	TRBJ1-2	TGTGCCAGCAGACCTCCCGGGACAGGGGTTAGAGGCTACACCTTC	CASRPPGTGVRGYTF
few	NA	TRBV18	TRBJ1-1	TGTGCCAGCTCGTTCGGGGGGCTCATGAACACTGAAGCTTTCTTT	CASSFGGLMNTEAFF
NA	TRBD1	TRBV7-6	TRBJ1-3	TGTGCCAGCAGCCCACCGGGACAGGGGTCCAACACCATATATTTT	CASSPPGQGSNTIYF
NA	TRBD1	TRBV11-2	TRBJ1-2	TGTGCCAGCAGGCCAATACGGGGACAGGGTTATGGCTACACCTTC	CASRPIRGQGYGYTF
NA	NA	TRBV28	TRBJ1-3	TGTGCCAGCCAGGCGGCTGGAAACACCATATATTTT	CASQAAGNTIYF
few	NA	TRBV6-8	TRBJ1-1	TGTGCCAGCAGTTACCCCCGACAGATCTTTGGGACTGAAGCTTTCTTT	CASSYPRQIFGTEAFF